The following is a TCR beta chain sequence with its context. Its specificity is unknown. Other nucleotide sequences from this sample produce the same CDR3. The record originates from a study of naive CD8 T cells in extremely preterm neonates. The method was immunoSEQ multiplex PCR; TCRdb's version includes in-frame clones alone and lacks a portion of them. Among around 23,000 clones listed, approximately 88% were seen once. Extremely preterm deliveries at about 23-27 weeks of gestation provided the preterm samples. Live Annexin V-negative naive CD3+CD8+CD45RA+CCR7+ T cells were sorted. Study-wide findings and caveats: Compared with older groups, preterm CDR3s were shorter, with fewer N additions and less trimming. Preterm neonates had significantly lower iChao1 richness than other age groups.

V lost 0 bases to trimming and J lost 2 bases, with 4 bases between them. The length of the CDR3 is 13 residues. Germline V lookup: CDR1 MNHEY, CDR2 SVGAGI. Sequenced material: naive CD8+ T cells from cord blood. The sequence was obtained from a boy who was born preterm. J is TRBJ1-2 and V is TRBV6-5, with D uncertain. CDR3 sequence: CASSYSGNYGYTF. CDR3 nucleotide sequence: TGTGCCAGCAGTTACTCAGGGAACTATGGCTACACCTTC.